The present TCR beta chain was sequenced within a study of T cells after yellow fever vaccination. Study findings and constraints: Weaker, the secondary response peaked sooner, at day 5 versus 15.

The sample holds one count of this clonotype. The antigen is undetermined. The CDR3 loop spans 13 amino acids. V lost 3 bases and J 0 bases, leaving 5 bases between the germline ends. By 5'RACE template switching, TCR cDNA was produced, with a universal primer site and UMIs added in the process. MiXCR was run by TCRdb on the 5' RACE reads, yielding one entry per CDR3 protein. The sample holds approximately 550,000 distinct CDR3 sequences, 15% to 20% seen once. The gene calls are TRBV12-3 or TRBV12-4 and TRBJ1-2; D is uncertain. This TCR came from a man aged 30-40 years who received the YFV17D yellow fever vaccine. Material: PBMCs, obtained 15 days after the yellow fever booster vaccination. CDR3 residues: CASSFGPNYGYTF. CDR3 DNA sequence: TGTGCCAGCAGTTTCGGCCCTAACTATGGCTACACCTTC.